This T cell receptor (beta chain) is drawn from a study of shared clonotypes between healthy human individuals. Germline CDR1 MNHNS, CDR2 SASEGT. The V and J ends lost 5 bases and 4 bases respectively, with 17 bases between them. This CDR3 is 15 amino acids long. Per sorted-subset replicate PCR, input was roughly 200 ng DNA, representing tens of thousands of T cell genomes. Authors' analysis steps: Filtering differed for immunoSEQ, which gave only junction sequences without quality scores. Method: immunoSEQ multiplex PCR; TCRdb's copy keeps in-frame clones and lacks some. V, J and clone size derive from that table, while D and trimming were established from the DNA sequence. The sample has roughly 1 million clones, about 80% seen once; the top ten hold under 0.65%.

The genes are TRBV6-1 and TRBJ1-1; D possibly corresponds to TRBD1 (5 bases). The source material was memory CD4+ T cells from PBMCs. Subset meaning: CD45RA-negative fraction. This clonotype originated in a man between 18 and 35 years old in good health. Some clones in this sample may be carry-over from other donors' samples. CDR3 sequence reads: CASSLNGGAGTEAFF. The CDR3 DNA reads as TGTGCCAGCAGTCTAAACGGCGGGGCCGGCACTGAAGCTTTCTTT.